This T cell receptor (beta chain) appears in the sequencing data of a study of T cells after yellow fever vaccination. Study-level findings and limits: Post-booster repertoires contained most primary-vaccination clones again (roughly 95% CD4, roughly 90% CD8). Abundant bulk-population clonotypes could contaminate the FACS-sorted repertoires.

The sample holds many counts of this clonotype. Its antigen remains unidentified. This CDR3 has 14 amino acids. V dropped 5 bases and J dropped 5 bases, with 13 bases sitting between them. Germline-derived CDR1 and CDR2 are LGHDT and YNNKEL (reference sequence). TCRdb redid the calling of the 5' RACE reads with MiXCR, one entry per CDR3 protein. The sample shows about 240,000 distinct CDR3 sequences, 6.9% of them seen only once. The genes are TRBV3-1 and TRBJ2-1; D possibly matches TRBD1 or TRBD2 (5 bases each). The sequences come from CD4+ T cells sorted from PBMCs, collected 15 days after the yellow fever booster vaccination. The source is a man aged 30 to 45 who received the YFV17D yellow fever vaccine. The CDR3 loop reads CASSFRDPNNEQFF. The CDR3 nucleotides are TGTGCCAGCAGCTTCCGGGACCCCAACAATGAGCAGTTCTTC.